This entry lists 15 T cell receptor beta chains sequenced from one sample in a study of OX40 agonist ivuxolimab in advanced cancers. This table comes from immunoSEQ multiplex PCR, and its TCRdb copy is limited to in-frame clones, with some not included. This table holds 57,000 or so clones, around 87% found once. Sequencing used CD4+ or CD8+ T cells sorted from blood, obtained in a trial of the OX40 agonist ivuxolimab. These TCRs come from an adult with an advanced solid tumor such as melanoma, head and neck, liver or kidney cancer.

The CDR3 loop reads CASSLGFANYGYTF. The DNA for the CDR3 is TGTGCCAGCAGCTTAGGATTTGCTAACTATGGCTACACCTTC. This chain uses TRBV7-6 with TRBJ1-2; D not certain. The CDR3 consists of 14 residues. Trimming left V 1 base short and J 0 bases short, with 6 bases between. Germline V gives CDR1 SGHVS, CDR2 FNYEAQ.

The chain has TRBV18 and TRBJ2-2, with D possibly matching TRBD2 (5 bases). Germline CDR1 KGHSH, CDR2 LQKENI. V lost 4 bases to trimming and J lost 2 bases, with 11 bases between them. The CDR3 consists of 15 residues. The CDR3 nucleotides are TGTGCCAGCTCACGACGGGATAGTAACACCGGGGAGCTGTTTTTT. Translated, it gives CASSRRDSNTGELFF.

The V and J genes are TRBV19 and TRBJ1-2; 9 bases fit TRBD1. Unmatched junction bases numbered 20, after V lost 9 bases and J lost 12 bases. The CDR3 length is 15 residues. Germline CDR1 is LNHDA and CDR2 is SQIVND (reference sequence). DNA for the CDR3: TGTGCCAGCAAGCCGACGATCCGGGACAGGGCCCCCCACACCTTC. It encodes CASKPTIRDRAPHTF.

The chain joins TRBV9 to TRBJ1-5; D uncertain. Deletions cut 0 bases from V and 6 bases from J, with 10 bases between. The CDR3 length is 14 residues. Germline-derived CDR1 and CDR2 are SGDLS and YYNGEE. CDR3 loop: CASSVDITGQPQHF. CDR3 in DNA: TGTGCCAGCAGCGTAGATATAACGGGTCAGCCCCAGCATTTT.

CDR3 sequence (DNA): TGCGCCAGCAGCGTGTTCGGTGAACGGTCTGAAGCTTTCTTT. Translation gives CASSVFGERSEAFF. The chain uses TRBV5-1 and TRBJ1-1, with D unresolved. The CDR3 contains 14 residues. V shed 4 bases and J shed 6 bases, with 16 bases lying between them. Per germline, CDR1 SGHRS and CDR2 YFSETQ.

The V gene is TRBV18, the J gene TRBJ1-3, with 8 bases aligning to TRBD1. The CDR3 loop spans 14 amino acids. V was pared by 6 bases and J by 2 bases, with 3 bases of the junction left unmatched. Per germline, CDR1 KGHSH and CDR2 LQKENI. The CDR3 region has the DNA TGTGCCAGCTCTCAACAGGGGGCTGGAAACACCATATATTTT. Translating it yields CASSQQGAGNTIYF.

The J gene is TRBJ1-1, the V gene TRBV7-3, with D possibly being TRBD1 (6 bases). The germline CDR1 and CDR2 sequences are SGHTA and FQGTGA. The V end lost 5 bases, the J end lost 1 base, and 11 bases lay between the germline ends. This CDR3 region has 14 residues. As DNA, the CDR3 is TGTGCCAGCAGCCCGTCGGGACAGAACACTGAAGCTTTCTTT. Protein sequence: CASSPSGQNTEAFF.

This clone occurred a few times. The rearrangement joins TRBV4-2 to TRBJ1-2; D uncertain. Germline CDR1 reads LGHNA; CDR2 reads YNFKEQ. CDR3 length equals 13 residues. V lost 4 bases and J lost 4, with 10 bases in between. The CDR3 loop is CASSLEGVYGYTF. CDR3 nucleotide sequence: TGTGCCAGCAGCCTAGAGGGAGTCTATGGCTACACCTTC.

The chain links TRBV11-3 to TRBJ2-7; 9 bases match TRBD1. This CDR3 has 16 residues. Per germline, CDR1 SGHNT and CDR2 YENEEA. The V gene end was trimmed by 5 bases and the J gene end by 0 bases; junction bases not matched to a gene: 8. The CDR3 DNA follows: TGTGCCAGCAGCCCAGGACAGGGGTCTTACTCCTACGAGCAGTACTTC. Amino acid sequence: CASSPGQGSYSYEQYF.

The rearrangement uses TRBV6-1 and TRBJ2-7; D perhaps matches TRBD2 (5 bases). Trimming took 0 bases from V and 2 from J, leaving 8 bases between them. The CDR3 covers 14 residues. Per germline, CDR1 MNHNS and CDR2 SASEGT. The CDR3 reads CASSEARVAYEQYF. The CDR3 region has the DNA TGTGCCAGCAGTGAAGCGCGGGTGGCCTACGAGCAGTACTTC.

This sequence joins TRBV7-8 and TRBJ1-3; 7 bases fit TRBD1. CDR3 length: 16 amino acids. Germline V gene lookup returns CDR1 SGHVS and CDR2 FQNEAQ. With 5 bases clipped from V and 4 bases from J, the junction kept 11 bases outside the gene matches. CDR3 DNA: TGTGCCAGCAGCCCGCCTGGGACAGCACTCGGAAACACCATATATTTT. Its translation: CASSPPGTALGNTIYF.

This clone came up once. The rearrangement links TRBV5-1 to TRBJ1-2; 7 positions match TRBD1. Germline V CDR1 and CDR2: SGHRS, YFSETQ. This CDR3 is built from 14 residues. V lost 4 bases and J lost 8; bases outside the gene matches: 11. This CDR3 reads CASSRTGQAEGYTF. The CDR3 nucleotides are TGCGCCAGCAGCCGCACCGGACAGGCCGAGGGCTACACCTTC.

V and J are TRBV6-1 and TRBJ1-6, with D perhaps matching TRBD1 (5 bases). Germline V gene sequence: CDR1 MNHNS, CDR2 SASEGT. The CDR3 consists of 14 residues. V lost 2 bases to trimming and J lost 11 bases, with 13 bases between them. CDR3 nucleotides: TGTGCCAGCAGTGAATCCGGGACGGCTACACCCCTCCACTTT. Translated, it gives CASSESGTATPLHF.

V and J are TRBV7-2 and TRBJ1-5; 7 bases are a match to TRBD1. CDR3 length equals 16 residues. Unmatched junction bases numbered 7, after V lost 4 bases and J lost 1 base. The germline gives CDR1 SGHTA, CDR2 FQGNSA. CDR3 sequence reads: CASSSSDRVSNQPQHF. In DNA form, the CDR3 reads TGTGCCAGCAGCTCCTCAGACAGGGTCAGCAATCAGCCCCAGCATTTT.

V usage is TRBV6-5 and J usage is TRBJ1-2; 11 nucleotides agree with TRBD1. Germline CDR1 reads MNHEY; CDR2 reads SVGAGI. The junction had 5 bases not matched to a gene; V was cut back by 4 bases and J by 4 bases. CDR3 length: 15 residues. CDR3 amino acids: CASSFRTGGVYGYTF. For the CDR3, the DNA is TGTGCCAGCAGTTTCCGGACAGGGGGCGTCTATGGCTACACCTTC.